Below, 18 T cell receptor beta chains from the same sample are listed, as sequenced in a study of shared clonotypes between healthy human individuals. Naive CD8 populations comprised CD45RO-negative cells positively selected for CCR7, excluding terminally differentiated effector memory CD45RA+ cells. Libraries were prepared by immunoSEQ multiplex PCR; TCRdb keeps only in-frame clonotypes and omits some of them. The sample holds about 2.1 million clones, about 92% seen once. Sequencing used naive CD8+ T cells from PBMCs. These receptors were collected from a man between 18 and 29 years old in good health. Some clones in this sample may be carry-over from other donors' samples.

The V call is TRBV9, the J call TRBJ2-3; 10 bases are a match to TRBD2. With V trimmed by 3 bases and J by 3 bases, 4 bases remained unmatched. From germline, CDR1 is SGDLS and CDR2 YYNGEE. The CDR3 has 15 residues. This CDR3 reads CASSATSGVTDTQYF. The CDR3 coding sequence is TGTGCCAGCAGCGCCACTAGCGGGGTTACAGATACGCAGTATTTT.

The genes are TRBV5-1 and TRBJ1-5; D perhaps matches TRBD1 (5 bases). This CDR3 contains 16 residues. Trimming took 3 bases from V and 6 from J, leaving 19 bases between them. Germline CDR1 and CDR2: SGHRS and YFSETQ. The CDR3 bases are TGCGCCAGCAGCTGGGGGGAGGGAGAGCAACCTCAGCCCCAGCATTTT. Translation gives CASSWGEGEQPQPQHF.

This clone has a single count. Here the CDR3 reads CASSPPVRDRSYEQYF. The CDR3 coding sequence is TGTGCCAGCAGCCCCCCTGTCAGGGACAGAAGCTACGAGCAGTACTTC. V gene TRBV11-2 combines with J gene TRBJ2-7, with 7 bases aligning to TRBD1. From germline, CDR1 is SGHAT and CDR2 FQNNGV. V shed 5 bases, J shed 3 bases, and the junction held 13 bases outside the gene matches. The CDR3 has 16 residues.

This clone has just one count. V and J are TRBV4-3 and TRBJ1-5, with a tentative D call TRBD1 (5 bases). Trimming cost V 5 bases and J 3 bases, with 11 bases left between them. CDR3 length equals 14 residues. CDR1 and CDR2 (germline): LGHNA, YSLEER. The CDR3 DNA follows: TGCGCCAGCAGCTCGGGAGGGGACAATCAGCCCCAGCATTTT. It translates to CASSSGGDNQPQHF.

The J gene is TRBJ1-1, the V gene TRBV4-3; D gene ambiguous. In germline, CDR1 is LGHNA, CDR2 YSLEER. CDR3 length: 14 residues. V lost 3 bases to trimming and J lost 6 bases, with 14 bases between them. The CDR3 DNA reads TGCGCCAGCAGCCAGGGCCTACTCGCCCCTGAAGCTTTCTTT. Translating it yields CASSQGLLAPEAFF.

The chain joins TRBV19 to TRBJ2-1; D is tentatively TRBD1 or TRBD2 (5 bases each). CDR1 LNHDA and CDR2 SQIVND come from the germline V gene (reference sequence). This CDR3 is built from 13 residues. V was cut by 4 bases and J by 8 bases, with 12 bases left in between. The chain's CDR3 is CASSRDGEDEQFF. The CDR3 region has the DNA TGTGCCAGTAGTAGGGACGGGGAAGATGAGCAGTTCTTC.

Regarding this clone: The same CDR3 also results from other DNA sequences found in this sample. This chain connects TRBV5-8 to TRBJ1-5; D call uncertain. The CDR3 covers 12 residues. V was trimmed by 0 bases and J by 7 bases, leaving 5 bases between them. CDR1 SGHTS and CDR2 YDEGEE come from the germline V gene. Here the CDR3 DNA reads TGTGCCAGCAGCTTGGGGGCCCAGCCCCAGCATTTT. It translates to CASSLGAQPQHF.

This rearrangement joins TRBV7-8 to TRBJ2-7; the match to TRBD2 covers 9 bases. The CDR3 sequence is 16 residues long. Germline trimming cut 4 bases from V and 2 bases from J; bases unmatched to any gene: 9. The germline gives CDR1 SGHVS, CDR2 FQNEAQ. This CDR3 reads CASSYPGLAKTYEQYF. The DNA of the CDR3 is TGTGCCAGCAGCTACCCGGGACTAGCTAAAACCTACGAGCAGTACTTC.

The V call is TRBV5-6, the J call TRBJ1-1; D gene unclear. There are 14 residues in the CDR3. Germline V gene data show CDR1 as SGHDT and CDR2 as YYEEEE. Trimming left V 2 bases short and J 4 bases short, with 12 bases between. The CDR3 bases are TGTGCCAGCAGCTTTTCGGGAGGAGGCACTGAAGCTTTCTTT. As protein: CASSFSGGGTEAFF.

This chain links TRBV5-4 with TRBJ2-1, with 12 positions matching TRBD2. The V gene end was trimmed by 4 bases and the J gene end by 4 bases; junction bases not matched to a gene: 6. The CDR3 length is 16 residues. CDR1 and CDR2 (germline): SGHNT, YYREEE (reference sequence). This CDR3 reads CASSVLAGGPYNEQFF. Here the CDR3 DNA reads TGTGCCAGCAGCGTACTAGCGGGAGGACCTTACAATGAGCAGTTCTTC.

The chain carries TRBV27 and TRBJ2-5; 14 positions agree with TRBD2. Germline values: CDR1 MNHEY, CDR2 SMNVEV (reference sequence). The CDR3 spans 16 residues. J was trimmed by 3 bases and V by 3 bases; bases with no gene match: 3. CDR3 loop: CASSLTSGRAKETQYF. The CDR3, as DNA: TGTGCCAGCAGTTTGACTAGCGGGAGGGCCAAAGAGACCCAGTACTTC.

As DNA, the CDR3 is TGTGCCAGCAGCTCAACAGGGGAGAGCCACGAGCAGTACTTC. The encoded protein is CASSSTGESHEQYF. V is TRBV7-9 and J is TRBJ2-7; 7 bases are shared with TRBD1. V trimming: 4 bases; J trimming: 5 bases; junction bases outside the gene matches: 8. The length of the CDR3 is 14 residues. CDR1 is SEHNR and CDR2 is FQNEAQ in the germline V gene (reference sequence). Together with reference TRBV7-9 and TRBJ2-7, the CDR3 gives the full variable domain: DTGVSQNPRHKITKRGQNVTFRCDPISEHNRLYWYRQTLGQGPEFLTYFQNEAQLEKSRLLSDRFSAERPKGSFSTLEIQRTEQGDSAMYLCASSSTGESHEQYFGPGTRLTVT.

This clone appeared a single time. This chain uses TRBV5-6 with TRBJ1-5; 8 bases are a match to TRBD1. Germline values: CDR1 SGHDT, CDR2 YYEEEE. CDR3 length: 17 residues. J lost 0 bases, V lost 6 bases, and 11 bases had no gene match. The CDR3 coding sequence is TGTGCCAGCAACCGTGTCAGGGGGCCACATAGCAATCAGCCCCAGCATTTT. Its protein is CASNRVRGPHSNQPQHF.

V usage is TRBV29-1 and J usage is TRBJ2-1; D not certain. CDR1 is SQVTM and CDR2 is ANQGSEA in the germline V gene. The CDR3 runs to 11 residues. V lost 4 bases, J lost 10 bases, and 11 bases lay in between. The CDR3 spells CSVARGREQFF. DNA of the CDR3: TGCAGCGTTGCCAGAGGTAGGGAGCAGTTCTTC.

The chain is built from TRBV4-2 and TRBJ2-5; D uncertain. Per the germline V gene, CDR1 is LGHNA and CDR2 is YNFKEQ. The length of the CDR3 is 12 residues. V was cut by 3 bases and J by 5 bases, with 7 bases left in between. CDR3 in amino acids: CASSHPGETQYF. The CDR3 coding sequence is TGTGCCAGCAGCCATCCTGGGGAGACCCAGTACTTC.

CDR3 nucleotides: TGTGCCAGCAGTGCCGACCCTGGCAGGCCCGATCGGGAGCAGTACTTC. It encodes CASSADPGRPDREQYF. The J gene is TRBJ2-7, the V gene TRBV6-1; no definite D call. The germline V gene encodes CDR1 MNHNS and CDR2 SASEGT. The CDR3 is made up of 16 amino acids. V gave up 4 bases and J gave up 7 bases, with 23 bases separating them.

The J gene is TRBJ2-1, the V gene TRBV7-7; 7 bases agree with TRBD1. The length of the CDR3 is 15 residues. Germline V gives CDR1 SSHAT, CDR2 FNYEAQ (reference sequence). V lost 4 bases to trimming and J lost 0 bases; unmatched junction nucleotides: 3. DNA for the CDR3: TGTGCCAGCAGCTCGACAGGGAGCTCCTACAATGAGCAGTTCTTC. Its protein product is CASSSTGSSYNEQFF.

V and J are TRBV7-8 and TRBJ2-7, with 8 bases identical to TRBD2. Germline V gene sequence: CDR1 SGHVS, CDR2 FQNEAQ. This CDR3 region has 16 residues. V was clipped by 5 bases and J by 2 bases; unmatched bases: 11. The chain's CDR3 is CASSPRGAGGPYEQYF. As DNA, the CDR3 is TGTGCCAGCAGCCCGCGTGGCGCGGGAGGCCCCTACGAGCAGTACTTC.